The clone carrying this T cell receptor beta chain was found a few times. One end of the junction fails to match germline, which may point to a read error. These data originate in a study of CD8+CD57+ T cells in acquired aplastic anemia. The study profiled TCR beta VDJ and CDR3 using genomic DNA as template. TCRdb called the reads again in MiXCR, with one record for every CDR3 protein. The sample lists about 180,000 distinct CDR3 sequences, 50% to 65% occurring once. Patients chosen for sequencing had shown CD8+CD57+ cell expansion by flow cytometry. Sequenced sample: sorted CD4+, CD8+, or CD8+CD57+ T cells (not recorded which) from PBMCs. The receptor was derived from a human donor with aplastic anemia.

The CDR3 sequence: CASSLDDRGMPLYEQYF. As DNA, the CDR3 is TGTGCTAGCAGCTTAGACGACAGGGGAATGCCCCTATACGAGCAGTACTTC. The chain has TRBV7-7 and TRBJ2-7, with 8 nucleotides matching TRBD1. CDR1 SSHAT and CDR2 FNYEAQ come from the germline V gene (reference sequence). CDR3 length: 17 residues.